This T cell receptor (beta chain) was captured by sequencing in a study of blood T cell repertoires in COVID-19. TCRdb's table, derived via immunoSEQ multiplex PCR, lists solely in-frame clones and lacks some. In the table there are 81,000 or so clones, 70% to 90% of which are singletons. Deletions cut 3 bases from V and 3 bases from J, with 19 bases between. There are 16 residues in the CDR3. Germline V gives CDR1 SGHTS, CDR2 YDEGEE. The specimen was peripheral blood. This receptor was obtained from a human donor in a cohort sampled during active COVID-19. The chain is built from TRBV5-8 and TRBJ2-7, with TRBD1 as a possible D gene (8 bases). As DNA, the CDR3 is TGTGCCAGCAGCTGGGAGGGGACAGGAGGTAACTACGAGCAGTACTTC. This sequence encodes CASSWEGTGGNYEQYF.